A selection of T cell receptor beta chains follows, all from one sample in a study of blood T cells in healthy people across ages. TCRdb reprocessed the 5' RACE reads via MiXCR and lists one record per CDR3 protein. The table records more than 1 million distinct CDR3 sequences, 40% to 50% of them present only once. Material for sequencing was blood. The receptors derive from an older woman in good health. Each CDR3 is given with its conserved first and last residue. D genes are given only for firm matches. Only some rows state a clone size, as once, few, many or a class for expanded clones.

v_gene: TRBV28; j_gene: TRBJ1-2; abundance: once; d_gene: .; CDR3nt: TGTGCCAGCAGCAAGGACCGGGACATCGCTAACTATGGCTACACCTTC; CDR3aa: CASSKDRDIANYGYTF
v_gene: TRBV12-3/TRBV12-4; j_gene: TRBJ2-1; abundance: .; d_gene: .; CDR3nt: TGTGCCAGCAGCCTTGGGAGGAGGGGTCCGTACAATGAGCAGTTCTTC; CDR3aa: CASSLGRRGPYNEQFF
v_gene: TRBV12-3/TRBV12-4; j_gene: TRBJ2-3; abundance: many; d_gene: .; CDR3nt: TGTGCCAGCACCTCCCCACAGGGGAGGGCGGATACGCAGTATTTT; CDR3aa: CASTSPQGRADTQYF
v_gene: TRBV18; j_gene: TRBJ2-3; abundance: few; d_gene: .; CDR3nt: TGTGCCAGCTCACCTTCGGTGGGGGCAGATACGCAGTATTTT; CDR3aa: CASSPSVGADTQYF
v_gene: TRBV7-2; j_gene: TRBJ2-7; abundance: .; d_gene: .; CDR3nt: TGTGCCAGCTCCCCCGGCTCGGGTGCCTTCTACTACGGGGGCTACTACGAGCAGTACTTC; CDR3aa: CASSPGSGAFYYGGYYEQYF
v_gene: TRBV4-1; j_gene: TRBJ2-5; abundance: .; d_gene: TRBD2; CDR3nt: TGCGCCAGCAGCCAAAGGCTAGCGGGACTGGAGACCCAGTACTTC; CDR3aa: CASSQRLAGLETQYF
v_gene: TRBV28; j_gene: TRBJ2-3; abundance: .; d_gene: TRBD2; CDR3nt: TGTGCCAGCAGTTTATATCGCGGGAGGAGCACAGATACGCAGTATTTT; CDR3aa: CASSLYRGRSTDTQYF
v_gene: TRBV29-1; j_gene: TRBJ1-1; abundance: .; d_gene: TRBD1; CDR3nt: TGCAGCGTTGGGGACAGGTTAGAAGCTTTCTTT; CDR3aa: CSVGDRLEAFF
v_gene: TRBV21-1; j_gene: TRBJ2-5; abundance: few; d_gene: .; CDR3nt: TGTGCCAGCAGCAGACTAGCGGGAAGTTGGAATCGAGAGACCCAGTACTTC; CDR3aa: CASSRLAGSWNRETQYF
v_gene: TRBV7-3; j_gene: TRBJ2-2; abundance: few; d_gene: .; CDR3nt: TGTGCCAGCAGCTTACAACACGGGGAGCTGTTTTTT; CDR3aa: CASSLQHGELFF
v_gene: TRBV10-3; j_gene: TRBJ2-1; abundance: many; d_gene: TRBD2; CDR3nt: TGTGCCATCAGTGATGATCTAGCGGCTTACAATGAGCAGTTCTTC; CDR3aa: CAISDDLAAYNEQFF
v_gene: TRBV4-2; j_gene: TRBJ1-2; abundance: .; d_gene: TRBD1; CDR3nt: TGTGCCAGCAGCCAAGACAGGGGGCTCTTATTCTATGGCTACACCTTC; CDR3aa: CASSQDRGLLFYGYTF
v_gene: TRBV20-1; j_gene: TRBJ1-1; abundance: many; d_gene: .; CDR3nt: TGCAGTGCCATGAAACTCACTGAAGCTTTCTTT; CDR3aa: CSAMKLTEAFF
v_gene: TRBV27; j_gene: TRBJ2-7; abundance: few; d_gene: .; CDR3nt: TGTGCCAGCAGTTTAGGGCAGGGTATCACCTACGAGCAGTACTTC; CDR3aa: CASSLGQGITYEQYF
v_gene: TRBV6-5; j_gene: TRBJ2-7; abundance: many; d_gene: .; CDR3nt: TGTGCCAGCACCCCTGGGGTGGCTAGCGCTTTTTACGAGCAGTACTTC; CDR3aa: CASTPGVASAFYEQYF
v_gene: TRBV5-1; j_gene: TRBJ2-7; abundance: .; d_gene: .; CDR3nt: TGCGCCAGCCCCTACGGCAAGAGATACGAGCAGTACTTC; CDR3aa: CASPYGKRYEQYF
v_gene: TRBV18; j_gene: TRBJ2-7; abundance: once; d_gene: TRBD1; CDR3nt: TGTGCCAGCTCACCAAAGTCGCCAGGGGGCTACGAGCAGTACTTC; CDR3aa: CASSPKSPGGYEQYF
v_gene: TRBV14; j_gene: TRBJ2-3; abundance: few; d_gene: .; CDR3nt: TGTGCCAGCAGCCAAGGTCCCGCGGGGGATACGCAGTATTTT; CDR3aa: CASSQGPAGDTQYF
v_gene: TRBV7-9; j_gene: TRBJ2-1; abundance: .; d_gene: TRBD2; CDR3nt: TGTGCCAGCAGCTTAGGGACTAGCCAGCAGTTCTTC; CDR3aa: CASSLGTSQQFF
v_gene: TRBV5-1; j_gene: TRBJ2-7; abundance: .; d_gene: .; CDR3nt: TGCGCCAGCAGCTTAAGGCCGGATACCTACGAGCAGTACTTC; CDR3aa: CASSLRPDTYEQYF
v_gene: TRBV20-1; j_gene: TRBJ2-1; abundance: .; d_gene: TRBD2; CDR3nt: TGCAGTGCTAATCGGGAGGGCCGTAATGAGCAGTTCTTC; CDR3aa: CSANREGRNEQFF
v_gene: TRBV29-1; j_gene: TRBJ2-3; abundance: .; d_gene: TRBD1; CDR3nt: TGCAGCGTCAAACGACAGGGGCGCACAGATACGCAGTATTTT; CDR3aa: CSVKRQGRTDTQYF
v_gene: TRBV29-1; j_gene: TRBJ1-2; abundance: .; d_gene: .; CDR3nt: TGCAGCGTTGAAGATCCTCCCTATGGCTACACCTTC; CDR3aa: CSVEDPPYGYTF
v_gene: TRBV5-1; j_gene: TRBJ2-1; abundance: .; d_gene: TRBD2; CDR3nt: TGCGCCAGCAGCTTGTCGGGAGGAACCTCCTACAATGAGCAGTTCTTC; CDR3aa: CASSLSGGTSYNEQFF
v_gene: TRBV15; j_gene: TRBJ2-7; abundance: .; d_gene: .; CDR3nt: TGTGCCACCAGCTCGGACAGACAATACAATGAGCAGTACTTC; CDR3aa: CATSSDRQYNEQYF
v_gene: TRBV6-1; j_gene: TRBJ2-7; abundance: .; d_gene: TRBD1; CDR3nt: TGTGCCAGCAGACGACAGGGGCTCTTGTACGAGCAGTACTTC; CDR3aa: CASRRQGLLYEQYF
v_gene: TRBV7-9; j_gene: TRBJ2-1; abundance: many; d_gene: TRBD1; CDR3nt: TGTGCCAGCACCGATGACAGGGTAGACAATGAGCAGTTCTTC; CDR3aa: CASTDDRVDNEQFF
v_gene: TRBV28; j_gene: TRBJ2-3; abundance: many; d_gene: TRBD1; CDR3nt: TGTGCCAGCAGTTTGGGGGGACAGGGGACAGATACGCAGTATTTT; CDR3aa: CASSLGGQGTDTQYF
v_gene: TRBV29-1; j_gene: TRBJ1-2; abundance: .; d_gene: .; CDR3nt: TGCAGCGTTGAAGGGCGGACGCTTGGGGGCTACACCTTC; CDR3aa: CSVEGRTLGGYTF
v_gene: TRBV6-2/TRBV6-3; j_gene: TRBJ2-3; abundance: .; d_gene: .; CDR3nt: TGTGCCAGCAGTTTCCCTGCAGGGGCCAGCACAGATACGCAGTATTTT; CDR3aa: CASSFPAGASTDTQYF
v_gene: TRBV5-1; j_gene: TRBJ2-7; abundance: .; d_gene: .; CDR3nt: TGCGCCAGCAGCTCGAGCTCCCGACTAACGGACAAAGGGGACGAGCAGTACTTC; CDR3aa: CASSSSSRLTDKGDEQYF
v_gene: TRBV6-2/TRBV6-3; j_gene: TRBJ2-4; abundance: .; d_gene: TRBD1; CDR3nt: TGTGCCAGCAGTTCCCTACAGGGGGCCGATGACATTCAGTACTTC; CDR3aa: CASSSLQGADDIQYF
v_gene: TRBV25-1; j_gene: TRBJ1-4; abundance: few; d_gene: TRBD1; CDR3nt: TGTGCCAGCACCGAGGGGGCAGGGCCTAATGAAAAACTGTTTTTT; CDR3aa: CASTEGAGPNEKLFF
v_gene: TRBV7-8; j_gene: TRBJ2-7; abundance: few; d_gene: .; CDR3nt: TGTGCCAGCAGCCAGGGGCGGGTGGGTAACGAGCAGTACTTC; CDR3aa: CASSQGRVGNEQYF
v_gene: TRBV6-5; j_gene: TRBJ2-1; abundance: few; d_gene: TRBD2; CDR3nt: TGTGCCAGCCGCGGGACTAGCAATGAGCAGTTCTTC; CDR3aa: CASRGTSNEQFF
v_gene: TRBV18; j_gene: TRBJ2-1; abundance: .; d_gene: TRBD2; CDR3nt: TGTGCCAGCTCACCAACCCAAGGACTAGCGGTGAATGAGCAGTTCTTC; CDR3aa: CASSPTQGLAVNEQFF
v_gene: TRBV9; j_gene: TRBJ2-7; abundance: .; d_gene: TRBD2; CDR3nt: TGTGCCAGCAGCCCCTACCGACGAGCGGGAGTCTACGAGCAGTACTTC; CDR3aa: CASSPYRRAGVYEQYF
v_gene: TRBV9; j_gene: TRBJ2-7; abundance: .; d_gene: .; CDR3nt: TGTGCCAGCAGCGTTTCTGCCCGGCCCTCCTACGAGCAGTACTTC; CDR3aa: CASSVSARPSYEQYF
v_gene: TRBV5-1; j_gene: TRBJ1-1; abundance: few; d_gene: .; CDR3nt: TGCGCCAGCTTTTACGAGACAGAAGCTTTCTTT; CDR3aa: CASFYETEAFF
v_gene: TRBV9; j_gene: TRBJ2-2; abundance: .; d_gene: .; CDR3nt: TGTGCCAGCAGCGTAGAGTTAGACAGGGACTCCGGGGAGCTGTTTTTT; CDR3aa: CASSVELDRDSGELFF
v_gene: TRBV27; j_gene: TRBJ1-6; abundance: .; d_gene: .; CDR3nt: TGTGCCAGCAAGGGCTCCTATAATTCACCCCTCCACTTT; CDR3aa: CASKGSYNSPLHF
v_gene: TRBV29-1; j_gene: TRBJ1-2; abundance: few; d_gene: .; CDR3nt: TGCAGCGTTGAAGTTCGCAGTTGTGGCTACACCTTC; CDR3aa: CSVEVRSCGYTF
v_gene: TRBV15; j_gene: TRBJ2-4; abundance: few; d_gene: TRBD1; CDR3nt: TGTGCCACCAGCCCTACCGGGACAGGGGACATTCAGTACTTC; CDR3aa: CATSPTGTGDIQYF
v_gene: TRBV7-6; j_gene: TRBJ2-5; abundance: .; d_gene: TRBD1; CDR3nt: TGTGCCAGCAGCCGGGACAGCCTCATGGGGGAGCAGTACTTC; CDR3aa: CASSRDSLMGEQYF
v_gene: TRBV9; j_gene: TRBJ2-1; abundance: .; d_gene: .; CDR3nt: TGTGCCAGCAGCACCGTGGAGTATCCACAGGGTGAGCAGTTCTTC; CDR3aa: CASSTVEYPQGEQFF
v_gene: TRBV29-1; j_gene: TRBJ2-5; abundance: few; d_gene: TRBD2; CDR3nt: TGCAGCGTTGAAATAGGGCAGGGAGGGGAGACCCAGTACTTC; CDR3aa: CSVEIGQGGETQYF
v_gene: TRBV5-1; j_gene: TRBJ2-5; abundance: few; d_gene: .; CDR3nt: TGCGCCAGCAGCCCCGCTCGCGGAAATCCTTCGGAGACCCAGTACTTC; CDR3aa: CASSPARGNPSETQYF
v_gene: TRBV28; j_gene: TRBJ2-3; abundance: few; d_gene: .; CDR3nt: TGTGCCAGCAGTTTGGCACTAGTCCCCACAGATACGCAGTATTTT; CDR3aa: CASSLALVPTDTQYF
v_gene: TRBV5-1; j_gene: TRBJ2-1; abundance: .; d_gene: .; CDR3nt: TGCGCCAGCAGCTTGGCCGTCAGGGACAATGAGCAGTTCTTC; CDR3aa: CASSLAVRDNEQFF
v_gene: TRBV27; j_gene: TRBJ2-1; abundance: once; d_gene: .; CDR3nt: TGTGCCAGCAACGTGGCGCCCCTGTTAAATGAGCAGTTCTTC; CDR3aa: CASNVAPLLNEQFF
v_gene: TRBV7-2; j_gene: TRBJ2-1; abundance: few; d_gene: TRBD2; CDR3nt: TGTGCCAGCAGCTGGACTAGCGGGATCTACAATGAGCAGTTCTTC; CDR3aa: CASSWTSGIYNEQFF
v_gene: TRBV11-2; j_gene: TRBJ2-5; abundance: .; d_gene: .; CDR3nt: TGTGCCAGCAGCTCCCTTTGGGGAGGTGAAGAGACCCAGTACTTC; CDR3aa: CASSSLWGGEETQYF
v_gene: TRBV29-1; j_gene: TRBJ2-3; abundance: once; d_gene: .; CDR3nt: TGCAGCGTTGGGAGGGCCGACACAGATACGCAGTATTTT; CDR3aa: CSVGRADTDTQYF
v_gene: TRBV7-2; j_gene: TRBJ1-1; abundance: .; d_gene: .; CDR3nt: TGTGCCAGCAGCTACTGGGGGGTTACCTCGAATACTGAAGCTTTCTTT; CDR3aa: CASSYWGVTSNTEAFF
v_gene: TRBV15; j_gene: TRBJ2-1; abundance: few; d_gene: .; CDR3nt: TGTGCCACCAGCAGGATGGAAGGACCCAATGAGCAGTTCTTC; CDR3aa: CATSRMEGPNEQFF